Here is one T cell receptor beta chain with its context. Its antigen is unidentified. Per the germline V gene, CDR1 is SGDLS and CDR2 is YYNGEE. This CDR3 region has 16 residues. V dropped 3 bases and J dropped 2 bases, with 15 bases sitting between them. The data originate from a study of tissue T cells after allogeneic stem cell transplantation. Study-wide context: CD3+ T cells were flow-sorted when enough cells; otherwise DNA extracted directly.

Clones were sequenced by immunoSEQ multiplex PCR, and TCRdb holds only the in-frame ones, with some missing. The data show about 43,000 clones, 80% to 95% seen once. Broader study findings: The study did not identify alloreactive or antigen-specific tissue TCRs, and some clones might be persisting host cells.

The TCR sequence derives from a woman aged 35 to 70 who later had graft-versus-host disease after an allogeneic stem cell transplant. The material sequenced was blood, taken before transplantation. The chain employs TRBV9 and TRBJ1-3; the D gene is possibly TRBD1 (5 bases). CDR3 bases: TGTGCCAGCAGCGCTCTCGGGGGAAGAACTGGAAACACCATATATTTT. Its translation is CASSALGGRTGNTIYF.